This T cell receptor beta chain was identified in a study of T-cell memory formation after mild COVID-19. Looking at the study overall: TCR clusters were mostly confined to one donor each. Study-wide results and limits: Second-wave clones that peaked on day 37 lacked confirmed SARS-CoV-2 specificity. Those CD4+ clones that contracted were mainly in CM and EM (CD8+ ones in EMRA). Cross-reactive memory seemingly joined, as some responding clones were found in pre-infection memory.

TCRdb ran MiXCR on the 5' RACE reads and lists one entry per CDR3 protein. There are hundreds of thousands of distinct CDR3 sequences in the sample; 20% to 25% occur only once, and around 14% lies in the top ten. V shed 5 bases and J shed 6 bases, with 12 bases lying between them. The CDR3 sequence is 12 residues long. Germline V gene lookup returns CDR1 SGHRS and CDR2 YFSETQ. Comments on this clonotype: Its target is not known.

V and J are TRBV5-1 and TRBJ2-7, with D perhaps given as TRBD1 or TRBD2 (5 bases each). The receptor comes from an adult woman who had mild COVID-19 (a few samples of this study predate the infection). Cell type and time point are not known. Sequenced: PBMCs or a T cell subset sorted from them (not recorded which). CDR3 amino acids: CASSPQGPEQYF. In nucleotides, the CDR3 is TGCGCCAGCAGTCCCCAGGGACCCGAGCAGTACTTC. Full variable domain (missing parts from reference TRBV5-1 and TRBJ2-7): KAGVTQTPRYLIKTRGQQVTLSCSPISGHRSVSWYQQTPGQGLQFLFEYFSETQRNKGNFPGRFSGRQFSNSRSEMNVSTLELGDSALYLCASSPQGPEQYFGPGTRLTVT.